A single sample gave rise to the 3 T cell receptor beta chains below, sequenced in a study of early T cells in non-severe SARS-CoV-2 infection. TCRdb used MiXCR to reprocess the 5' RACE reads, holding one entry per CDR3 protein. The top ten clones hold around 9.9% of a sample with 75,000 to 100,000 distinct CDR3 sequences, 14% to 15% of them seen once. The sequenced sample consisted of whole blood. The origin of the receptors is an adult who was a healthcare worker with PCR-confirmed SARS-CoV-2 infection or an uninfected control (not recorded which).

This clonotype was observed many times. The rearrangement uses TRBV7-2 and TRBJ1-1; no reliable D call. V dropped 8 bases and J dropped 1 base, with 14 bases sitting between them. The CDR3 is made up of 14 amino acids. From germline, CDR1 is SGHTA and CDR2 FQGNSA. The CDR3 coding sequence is TGTGCCAGCGCCGTGGGGAGGGAGAACACTGAAGCTTTCTTT. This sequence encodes CASAVGRENTEAFF.

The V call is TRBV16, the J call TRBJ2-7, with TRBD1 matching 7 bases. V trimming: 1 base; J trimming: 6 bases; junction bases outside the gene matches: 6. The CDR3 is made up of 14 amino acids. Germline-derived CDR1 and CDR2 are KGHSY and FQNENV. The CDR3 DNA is TGTGCCAGCAGCCAATGCCAGGGGGAATGCGAGCAGTACTTC. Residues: CASSQCQGECEQYF.

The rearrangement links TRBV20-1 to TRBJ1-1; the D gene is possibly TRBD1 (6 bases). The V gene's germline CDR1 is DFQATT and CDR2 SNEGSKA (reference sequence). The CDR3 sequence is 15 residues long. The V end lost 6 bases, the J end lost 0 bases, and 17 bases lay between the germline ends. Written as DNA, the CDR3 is TGCAGTGCCCAGCGTCTGGACAGATTGAACACTGAAGCTTTCTTT. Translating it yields CSAQRLDRLNTEAFF.